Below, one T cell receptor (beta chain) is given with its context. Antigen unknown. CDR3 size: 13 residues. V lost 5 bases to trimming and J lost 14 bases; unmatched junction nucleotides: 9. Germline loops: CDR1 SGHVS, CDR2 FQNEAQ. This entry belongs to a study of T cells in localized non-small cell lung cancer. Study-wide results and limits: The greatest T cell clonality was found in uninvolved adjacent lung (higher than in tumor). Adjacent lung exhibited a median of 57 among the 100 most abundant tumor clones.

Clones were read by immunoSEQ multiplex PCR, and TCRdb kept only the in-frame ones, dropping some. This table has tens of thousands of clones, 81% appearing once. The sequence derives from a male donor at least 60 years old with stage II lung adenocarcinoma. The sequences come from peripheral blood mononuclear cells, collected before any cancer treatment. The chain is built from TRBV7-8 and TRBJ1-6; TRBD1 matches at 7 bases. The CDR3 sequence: CASSPDGDRALHF. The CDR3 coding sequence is TGTGCCAGCAGCCCGGACGGCGACAGGGCCCTCCACTTT.